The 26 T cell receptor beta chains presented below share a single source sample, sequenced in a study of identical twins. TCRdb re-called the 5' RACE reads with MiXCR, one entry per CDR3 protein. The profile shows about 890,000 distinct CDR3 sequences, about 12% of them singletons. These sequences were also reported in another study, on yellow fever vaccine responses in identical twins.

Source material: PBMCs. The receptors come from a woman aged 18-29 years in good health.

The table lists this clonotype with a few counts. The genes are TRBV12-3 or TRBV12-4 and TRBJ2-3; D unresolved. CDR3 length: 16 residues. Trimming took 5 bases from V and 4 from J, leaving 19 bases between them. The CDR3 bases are TGTGCCAGCAGTCCCCCCTTTGGGGTACTCCCAGATACGCAGTATTTT. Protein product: CASSPPFGVLPDTQYF.

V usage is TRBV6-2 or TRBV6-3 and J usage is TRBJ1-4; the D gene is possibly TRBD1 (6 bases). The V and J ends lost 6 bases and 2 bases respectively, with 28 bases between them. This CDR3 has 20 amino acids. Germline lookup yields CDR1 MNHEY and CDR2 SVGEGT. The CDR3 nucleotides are TGTGCCAGCAGGGGTCCCCTCGGGGGCTACCGTGGCGCGACTAATGAAAAACTGTTTTTT. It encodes CASRGPLGGYRGATNEKLFF.

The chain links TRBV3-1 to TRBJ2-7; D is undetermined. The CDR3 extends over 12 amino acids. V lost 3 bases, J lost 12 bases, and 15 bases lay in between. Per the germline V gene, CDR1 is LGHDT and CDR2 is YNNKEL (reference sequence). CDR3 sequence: CASSQQGSKMYV. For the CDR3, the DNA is TGTGCCAGCAGCCAGCAAGGTTCTAAGATGTACGTC.

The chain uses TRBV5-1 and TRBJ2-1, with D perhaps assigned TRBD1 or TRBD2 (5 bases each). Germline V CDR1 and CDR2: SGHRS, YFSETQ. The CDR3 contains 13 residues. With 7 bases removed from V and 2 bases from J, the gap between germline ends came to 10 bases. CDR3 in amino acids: CASQGTAYNEQFF. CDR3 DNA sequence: TGCGCCAGCCAAGGGACGGCCTACAATGAGCAGTTCTTC. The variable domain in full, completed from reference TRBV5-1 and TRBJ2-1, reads KAGVTQTPRYLIKTRGQQVTLSCSPISGHRSVSWYQQTPGQGLQFLFEYFSETQRNKGNFPGRFSGRQFSNSRSEMNVSTLELGDSALYLCASQGTAYNEQFFGPGTRLTVL.

CDR3 in amino acids: CASNQPGTGGLAFF. DNA for the CDR3: TGTGCCAGTAATCAGCCCGGGACAGGGGGTTTAGCTTTCTTT. The chain combines TRBV19 with TRBJ1-1, with 11 positions matching TRBD1. Trimming took 7 bases from V and 10 from J; bases not matched to a gene: 11. The CDR3 is 14 residues long. Germline CDR1 LNHDA, CDR2 SQIVND (reference sequence).

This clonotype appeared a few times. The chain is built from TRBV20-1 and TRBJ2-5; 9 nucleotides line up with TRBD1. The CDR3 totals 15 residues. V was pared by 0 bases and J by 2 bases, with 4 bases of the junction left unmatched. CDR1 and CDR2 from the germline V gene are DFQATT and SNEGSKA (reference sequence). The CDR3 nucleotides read TGCAGTGCTAGAGATGCGGGGACAGGGCAAGAGACCCAGTACTTC. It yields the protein CSARDAGTGQETQYF.

CDR3 sequence (DNA): TGCGCCAGCAGCCCGGAAGGGGTTAGGAACACTGAAGCTTTCTTT. Translated: CASSPEGVRNTEAFF. The V gene is TRBV5-1, the J gene TRBJ1-1; weak D call: TRBD1 (5 bases). Germline values: CDR1 SGHRS, CDR2 YFSETQ. The CDR3 sequence is 15 residues long. V was pared by 4 bases and J by 1 base, with 14 bases between.

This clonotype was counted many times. The CDR3 nucleotides read TGTGCCAGCAGTTCCCTGGGGGGGACAGGGACCTACGAGCAGTACTTC. Its translation: CASSSLGGTGTYEQYF. The V gene is TRBV12-3 or TRBV12-4, the J gene TRBJ2-7, with 9 nucleotides matching TRBD1. V dropped 4 bases and J dropped 2; count of bases not matched to a gene: 9. The CDR3 covers 16 residues.

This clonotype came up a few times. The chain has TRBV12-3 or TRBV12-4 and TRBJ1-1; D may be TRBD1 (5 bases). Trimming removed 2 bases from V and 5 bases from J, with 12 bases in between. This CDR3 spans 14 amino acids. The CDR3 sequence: CASSLLGGYTEAFF. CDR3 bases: TGTGCCAGCAGTTTACTGGGGGGATATACTGAAGCTTTCTTT.

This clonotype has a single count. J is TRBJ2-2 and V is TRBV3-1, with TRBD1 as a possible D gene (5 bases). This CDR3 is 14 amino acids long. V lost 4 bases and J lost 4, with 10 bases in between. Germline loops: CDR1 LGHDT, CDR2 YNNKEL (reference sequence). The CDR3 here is CASSPRQSTGELFF. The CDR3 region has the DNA TGTGCCAGCAGCCCCAGACAGAGCACCGGGGAGCTGTTTTTT.

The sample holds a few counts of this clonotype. In DNA form, the CDR3 reads TGTGCCAGCAGGGAAGTGGCAGATCGGGCTTTCTTT. Protein sequence: CASREVADRAFF. V gene TRBV27 combines with J gene TRBJ1-1; D not certain. V was shortened by 6 bases and J by 11 bases, with 16 bases between the two germline ends. The CDR3 is 12 amino acids. From germline, CDR1 is MNHEY and CDR2 SMNVEV (reference sequence).

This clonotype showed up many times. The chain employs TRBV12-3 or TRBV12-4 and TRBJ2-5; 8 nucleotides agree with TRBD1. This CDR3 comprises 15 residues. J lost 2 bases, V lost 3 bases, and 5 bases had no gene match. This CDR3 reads CASSFDRGQQETQYF. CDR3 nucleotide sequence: TGTGCCAGCAGTTTTGACAGGGGTCAACAAGAGACCCAGTACTTC.

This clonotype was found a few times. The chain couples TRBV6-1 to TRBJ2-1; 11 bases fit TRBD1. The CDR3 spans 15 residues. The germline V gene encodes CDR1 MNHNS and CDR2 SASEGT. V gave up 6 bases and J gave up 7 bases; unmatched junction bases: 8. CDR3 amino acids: CASRRGQGAWNEQFF. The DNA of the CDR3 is TGTGCCAGCAGACGAGGACAGGGGGCCTGGAATGAGCAGTTCTTC.

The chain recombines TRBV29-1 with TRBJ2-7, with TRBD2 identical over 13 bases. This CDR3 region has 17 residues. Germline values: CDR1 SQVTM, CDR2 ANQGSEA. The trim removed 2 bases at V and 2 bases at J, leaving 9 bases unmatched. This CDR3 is CSVESRGLAGQTYEQYF. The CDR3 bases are TGCAGCGTTGAATCCAGGGGACTAGCGGGACAAACCTACGAGCAGTACTTC.

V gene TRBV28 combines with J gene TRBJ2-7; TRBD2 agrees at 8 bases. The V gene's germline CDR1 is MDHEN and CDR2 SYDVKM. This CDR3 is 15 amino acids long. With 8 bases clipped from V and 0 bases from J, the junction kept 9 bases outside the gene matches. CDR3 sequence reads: CASSKASGHSYEQYF. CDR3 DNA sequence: TGTGCCAGCTCTAAGGCTAGCGGGCACTCCTACGAGCAGTACTTC.

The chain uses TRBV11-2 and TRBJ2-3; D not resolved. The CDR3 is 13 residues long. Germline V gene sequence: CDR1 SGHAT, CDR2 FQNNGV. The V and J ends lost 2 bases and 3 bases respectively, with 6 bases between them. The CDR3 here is CASSLIVTDTQYF. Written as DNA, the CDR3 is TGTGCCAGCAGCTTAATTGTTACAGATACGCAGTATTTT.

CDR3 loop: CASGPGEPYNEQFF. The CDR3 DNA sequence: TGTGCCAGCGGACCGGGTGAACCCTACAATGAGCAGTTCTTC. The chain recombines TRBV7-9 with TRBJ2-1, with D unresolved. The CDR3 runs to 14 residues. V lost 8 bases and J 2 bases, leaving 13 bases between the germline ends. The germline CDR1 and CDR2 sequences are SEHNR and FQNEAQ (reference sequence).

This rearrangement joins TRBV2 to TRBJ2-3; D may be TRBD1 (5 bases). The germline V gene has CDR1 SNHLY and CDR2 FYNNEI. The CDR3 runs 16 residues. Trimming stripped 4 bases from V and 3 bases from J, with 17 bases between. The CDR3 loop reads CASSVDKSSPTDTQYF. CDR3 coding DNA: TGTGCCAGCAGTGTGGACAAATCTTCGCCGACAGATACGCAGTATTTT.

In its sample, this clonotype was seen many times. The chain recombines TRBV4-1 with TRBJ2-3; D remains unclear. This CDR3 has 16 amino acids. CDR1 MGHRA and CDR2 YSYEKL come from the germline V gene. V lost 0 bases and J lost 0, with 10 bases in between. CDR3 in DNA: TGCGCCAGCAGCCAAGAGGCAGGTTCTAGCACAGATACGCAGTATTTT. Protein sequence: CASSQEAGSSTDTQYF.

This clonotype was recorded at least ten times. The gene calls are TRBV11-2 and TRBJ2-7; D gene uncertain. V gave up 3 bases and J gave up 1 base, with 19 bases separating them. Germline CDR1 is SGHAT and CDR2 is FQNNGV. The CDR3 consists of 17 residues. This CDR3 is CASSFQDVFQASYEQYF. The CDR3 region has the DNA TGTGCCAGCAGCTTCCAGGACGTCTTTCAGGCTTCCTACGAGCAGTACTTC.

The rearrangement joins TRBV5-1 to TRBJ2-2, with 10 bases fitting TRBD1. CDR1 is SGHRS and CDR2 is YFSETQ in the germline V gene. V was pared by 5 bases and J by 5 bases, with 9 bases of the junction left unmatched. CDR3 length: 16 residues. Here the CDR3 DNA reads TGCGCCAGCAGGAAGACAGGGGGCGCATCTACCGGGGAGCTGTTTTTT. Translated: CASRKTGGASTGELFF.

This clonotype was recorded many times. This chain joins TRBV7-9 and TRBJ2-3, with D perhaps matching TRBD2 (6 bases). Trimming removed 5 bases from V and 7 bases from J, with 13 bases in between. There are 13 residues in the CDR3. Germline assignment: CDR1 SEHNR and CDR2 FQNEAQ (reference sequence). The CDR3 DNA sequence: TGTGCCAGCAGCCCGCCGGACTACAATACGCAGTATTTT. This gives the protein CASSPPDYNTQYF. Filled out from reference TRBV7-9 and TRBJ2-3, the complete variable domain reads DTGVSQNPRHKITKRGQNVTFRCDPISEHNRLYWYRQTLGQGPEFLTYFQNEAQLEKSRLLSDRFSAERPKGSFSTLEIQRTEQGDSAMYLCASSPPDYNTQYFGPGTRLTVL.

The CDR3: CASSRPQGVDNEQFF. The DNA for the CDR3 is TGTGCCAGCAGCCGACCACAGGGGGTGGACAATGAGCAGTTCTTC. The rearrangement links TRBV13 to TRBJ2-1, with 8 bases aligning to TRBD1. The CDR3 spans 15 residues. Germline-derived CDR1 and CDR2 are PRHDT and FYEKMQ (reference sequence). The ends lost 5 bases at V and 5 bases at J; junction bases unmatched: 8.

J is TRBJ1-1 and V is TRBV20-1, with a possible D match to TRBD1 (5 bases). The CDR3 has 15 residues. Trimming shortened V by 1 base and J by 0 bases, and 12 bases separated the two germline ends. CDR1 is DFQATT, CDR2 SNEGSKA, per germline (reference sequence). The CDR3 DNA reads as TGCAGTGCTAGAGGTTTAGGGGAAATGAACACTGAAGCTTTCTTT. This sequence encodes CSARGLGEMNTEAFF.

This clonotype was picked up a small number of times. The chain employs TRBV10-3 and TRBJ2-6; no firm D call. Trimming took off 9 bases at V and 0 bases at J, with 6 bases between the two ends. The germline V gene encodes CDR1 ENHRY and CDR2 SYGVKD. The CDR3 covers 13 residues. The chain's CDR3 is CAILGSGANVLTF. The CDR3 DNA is TGTGCCATTTTAGGCTCTGGGGCCAACGTCCTGACTTTC.

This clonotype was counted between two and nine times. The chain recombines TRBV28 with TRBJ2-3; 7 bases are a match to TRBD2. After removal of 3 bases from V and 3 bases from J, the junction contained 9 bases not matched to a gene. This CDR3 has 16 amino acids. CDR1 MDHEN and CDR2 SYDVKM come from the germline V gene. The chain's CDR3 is CASSFPASGRTDTQYF. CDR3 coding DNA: TGTGCCAGCAGTTTTCCGGCTAGCGGAAGGACAGATACGCAGTATTTT.